This T cell receptor (beta chain) was recorded in a study of blood T cell repertoires in COVID-19. Trimming took 5 bases from V and 4 from J; bases not matched to a gene: 5. CDR3 length equals 13 residues. Germline values: CDR1 SGHNT, CDR2 YYREEE (reference sequence). Generated by immunoSEQ multiplex PCR, the TCRdb table keeps only in-frame clones and is missing some. This sample has a few hundred thousand clones, with 86% found just once. The specimen sequenced was peripheral blood. The sequence was collected from a woman in her forties or fifties with acute or convalescent COVID-19. The chain is built from TRBV5-4 and TRBJ2-7; the match to TRBD1 covers 8 bases. CDR3 protein: CASRKGQDYEQYF. CDR3 in DNA: TGTGCCAGCAGGAAGGGACAGGATTACGAGCAGTACTTC.